The source of this T cell receptor (beta chain) is a study of PD-L1 blockade in urothelial cancer. Time point indicated: pretreatment peripheral blood. Clones were read by immunoSEQ multiplex PCR, and TCRdb kept only the in-frame ones, dropping some. The sample has about 87,000 clones; 84% are singletons. The germline V and J ends were trimmed by 5 bases and 5 bases, with 14 bases remaining between them. The CDR3 is made up of 14 amino acids. The germline gives CDR1 SGHAT, CDR2 FQNNGV. This TCR was recovered from a man in his 60s with urothelial cancer. Sequencing used PBMCs, obtained around atezolizumab (anti-PD-L1) treatment. This chain connects TRBV11-2 to TRBJ2-3, with D perhaps matching TRBD2 (7 bases). CDR3 protein: CASSKGGARDTQYF. CDR3 in DNA: TGTGCCAGCAGCAAAGGGGGGGCTAGAGATACGCAGTATTTT.